One T cell receptor (beta chain) is described in this entry. Seattle patients were enrolled while actively infected and followed longitudinally. This entry comes from a study of blood T cell repertoires in COVID-19. Generated by immunoSEQ multiplex PCR, the TCRdb table keeps only in-frame clones and is missing some. The profile shows under 200,000 clones, around four fifths of them singletons. The sequence derives from a woman aged 80 or over with COVID-19, enrolled during active disease. Input material: peripheral blood.

CDR3 in amino acids: CASSLEQEKTYEQYF. The CDR3 DNA reads as TGTGCCAGCAGCTTAGAACAGGAGAAAACCTACGAGCAGTACTTC. The chain joins TRBV7-2 to TRBJ2-7, with a possible D match to TRBD1 (5 bases). Trimming left V 1 base short and J 2 bases short, with 12 bases between. CDR1 is SGHTA, CDR2 FQGNSA, per germline. CDR3 length: 15 amino acids.